This T cell receptor beta chain appears in the sequencing data of a study of beta chain features in type 1 diabetes. Findings and limits, study-wide: The naive, central memory and Treg TCRB repertoires looked more alike in patients than they did in healthy donors. Sequencing used cDNA, and cells with high TCR expression could therefore be over-represented.

From germline, CDR1 is SNHLY and CDR2 FYNNEI. V was pared by 6 bases and J by 6 bases, with 10 bases between. The length of the CDR3 is 12 residues. Sequencing targeted expressed TCRB transcripts, as all isolated RNA had been reverse transcribed. Regulatory, naive and central memory T cell samples averaged around 3.9 million reads. The data were produced by immunoSEQ multiplex PCR, yet TCRdb's version contains in-frame clones alone and is incomplete. The sample has 360,000 or so clones, 15% to 20% seen once; the top ten hold under 0.05%. In the case of this clone: Its antigen remains unknown.

The clonotype was recovered from a young woman in good health. V usage is TRBV2 and J usage is TRBJ2-3, with D hard to call. The sequencing input was naive CD4+ T cells from blood. Here the CDR3 DNA reads TGTGCCAGCAGCTTTCTCCCCGATACGCAGTATTTT. Translating it yields CASSFLPDTQYF.